This paragraph reports one TCR beta chain. Its antigen is undetermined. The immunoSEQ assay was version 4, run in survey mode. Here immunoSEQ multiplex PCR was the method, and the copy in TCRdb shows in-frame clones only, minus some. The data contain tens of thousands of clones, roughly three quarters of them singletons. The data belong to a study of persistence of HIV-infected CD4 T cells. Overlapping HIV-1 Gag 15-mer peptides at about 1 ug per peptide per mL were used. CD4+ T cells upregulating both CD40 ligand and CD69 were sorted as responding cells. V was cut by 1 base and J by 4 bases, with 10 bases left in between. Germline CDR1 is SGHVS and CDR2 is FNYEAQ. This CDR3 region has 14 residues.

Sample: CD4+ T cells sorted from PBMCs after approximately 20-hour stimulation, taken from a patient who received antiretroviral therapy. This sequence joins TRBV7-6 and TRBJ1-1, with a possible D match to TRBD1 (6 bases). This TCR was sampled from an adult man with HIV who was CMV-seropositive. The CDR3 DNA reads as TGTGCCAGCAGCTTAGAGGGGGTGATCACTGAAGCTTTCTTT. It codes for CASSLEGVITEAFF.